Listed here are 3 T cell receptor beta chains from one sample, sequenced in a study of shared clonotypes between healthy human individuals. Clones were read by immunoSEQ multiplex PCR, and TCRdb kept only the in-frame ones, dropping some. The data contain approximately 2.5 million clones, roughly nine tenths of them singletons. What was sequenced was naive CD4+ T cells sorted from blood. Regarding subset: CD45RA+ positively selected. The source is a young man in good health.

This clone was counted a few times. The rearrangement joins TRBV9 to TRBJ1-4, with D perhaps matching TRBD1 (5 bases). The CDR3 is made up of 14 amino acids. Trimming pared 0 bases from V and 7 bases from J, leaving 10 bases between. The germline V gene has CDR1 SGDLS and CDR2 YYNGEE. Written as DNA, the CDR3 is TGTGCCAGCAGCGTAGTCGGGACGGGTGAAAAACTGTTTTTT. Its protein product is CASSVVGTGEKLFF.

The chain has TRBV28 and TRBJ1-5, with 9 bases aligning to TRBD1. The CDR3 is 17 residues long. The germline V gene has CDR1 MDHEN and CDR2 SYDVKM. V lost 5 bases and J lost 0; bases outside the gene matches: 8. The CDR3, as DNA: TGTGCCAGCAGTGCCGGGACAGGGCTTTATAGCAATCAGCCCCAGCATTTT. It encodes CASSAGTGLYSNQPQHF.

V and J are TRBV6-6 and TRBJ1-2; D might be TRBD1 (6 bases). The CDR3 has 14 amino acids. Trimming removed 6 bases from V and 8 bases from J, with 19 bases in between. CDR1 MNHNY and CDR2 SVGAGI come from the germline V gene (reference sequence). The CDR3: CASSPGVKRVGYTF. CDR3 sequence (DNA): TGTGCCAGCAGCCCAGGGGTTAAGCGTGTCGGCTACACCTTC.